This TCR beta chain is drawn from a study of T cell responses to AZD1222 COVID-19 vaccine. General observations from the study: Baseline testing showed seropositivity in only 6 or 7 AZD1222 recipients. Donors were mostly white British, more females; clonal diversity possibly underestimated. Spike regions recognized by vaccine-associated CD4 TCRs spanned the protein, led by 160-218 and 743-854.

TCRdb's table, derived via immunoSEQ multiplex PCR, lists solely in-frame clones and lacks some. The sample has 83,000 or so clones; more than 75% are singletons. This clone came up once. Its antigen is undetermined. The sequences come from peripheral blood, collected on day 0 of MenACWY control vaccination. The receptor was derived from an adult in good health.

The DNA of the CDR3 is TGTGCCAGTAGTATTGAGACAGGGGTACTAAATACGCAGTATTTT. Protein sequence: CASSIETGVLNTQYF. The chain links TRBV19 to TRBJ2-3; TRBD1 matches 8 bases. V lost 3 bases to trimming and J lost 7 bases; unmatched junction nucleotides: 9. The CDR3 totals 15 residues. Germline CDR1 and CDR2: LNHDA and SQIVND (reference sequence).